This passage covers 4 T cell receptor beta chains from one sample sequenced in a study of blood T cells in healthy people across ages. It was with a sample-barcoded 5' primer and a J-beta primer mix that a second PCR of about 6 to 11 cycles was run. TCRdb redid the calling of the 5' RACE reads with MiXCR, one entry per CDR3 protein. The sample yields 1.5 million to 1.8 million distinct CDR3 sequences, about 42% seen once. Sequencing was carried out using blood. All receptors come from a woman aged 18 to 35 in good health.

The rearrangement links TRBV6-6 to TRBJ1-5; the D is unclear. Trimming left V 11 bases short and J 6 bases short, with 17 bases between. In germline, CDR1 is MNHNY, CDR2 SVGAGI (reference sequence). The CDR3 length is 13 residues. CDR3 nucleotide sequence: TGTGCCGGCAAAGGGTGGGAGGGTCAGCCCCAGCATTTT. Protein product: CAGKGWEGQPQHF.

This clonotype came up a few times. The CDR3 sequence is CASSKEGGPRWRYEQYF. The CDR3 nucleotides read TGTGCCAGCAGCAAAGAGGGGGGCCCCAGGTGGAGATACGAGCAGTACTTC. This chain connects TRBV21-1 to TRBJ2-7; the table calls TRBD1, which could not be checked here. TRBV21-1 is designated a pseudogene. This CDR3 contains 17 residues.

As for this clonotype: Its ends do not fully match the called genes, so a read error is possible. This chain joins TRBV7-7 and TRBJ2-3; TRBD1 matches at 7 bases. Germline V lookup: CDR1 SSHAT, CDR2 FNYEAQ (reference sequence). The CDR3 is 15 amino acids. As DNA, the CDR3 is TGTGCTAGCAGCCAATCGACAGGGTTCACAGATACGCAGTATTTT. As protein: CASSQSTGFTDTQYF.

The table lists this clonotype with many counts. The gene calls are TRBV25-1 and TRBJ2-3; D perhaps matches TRBD2 (6 bases). Germline CDR1 is MGHDK and CDR2 is SYGVNS. Deletions cut 5 bases from V and 2 bases from J, with 14 bases between. The CDR3 has 15 residues. The CDR3 DNA is TGTGCCAGCAGTCGCGGGATCCGAAACACAGATACGCAGTATTTT. As protein: CASSRGIRNTDTQYF.